The sequence of this TCR beta chain was determined in a study of T-cell memory formation after mild COVID-19. Study-wide results and limits: Pre-infection memory already had some responding clones, implying cross-reactive memory joined. Later expanders leaned toward CD4+, whereas clones contracting from day 15 to 85 were balanced CD4/CD8.

TCRdb re-called the 5' RACE reads with MiXCR, one entry per CDR3 protein. The table records 580,000 or so distinct CDR3 sequences, 17% of them present only once. With 0 bases removed from V and 6 bases from J, the gap between germline ends came to 12 bases. CDR3 size: 14 residues. Germline loops: CDR1 MGHRA, CDR2 YSYEKL. About this clonotype: Its antigen is undetermined.

Sequences were obtained from PBMCs or a T cell subset sorted from them (not recorded which). This chain connects TRBV4-1 to TRBJ2-7, with D tentatively TRBD2 (5 bases). The source is an adult woman who had mild COVID-19 (a few samples of this study predate the infection). Cell type and time point are not known. The CDR3 DNA follows: TGCGCCAGCAGCCAAGACCCTAGCATCCGCGAGCAGTACTTC. Translation gives CASSQDPSIREQYF.